The TCR beta chain under discussion was sequenced for a study of T cells after posttransplantation cyclophosphamide. This table comes from immunoSEQ multiplex PCR, and its TCRdb copy is limited to in-frame clones, with some not included. The sample has some 35,000 clones, none seen only once. The CDR3 extends over 11 amino acids. The germline V gene encodes CDR1 MDHEN and CDR2 SYDVKM. Trimming removed 6 bases from V and 7 bases from J, with 10 bases in between. This clone was counted at least ten times. The sequencing sample was made of PBMCs. This sequence was found in a man under 40 in good health and a related stem cell transplant donor. V is TRBV28 and J is TRBJ2-7, with D uncertain. The CDR3 region is CASRSSVEQYF. The CDR3 nucleotides are TGTGCCAGCAGGTCCTCGGTGGAGCAGTACTTC.